The clone carrying this TCR beta chain was seen a few times. The antigen is not known. Extracted from the samples, RNA was reverse transcribed into cDNA to serve as the sequencing template. Assay: immunoSEQ multiplex PCR; the TCRdb copy retains only in-frame clones and omits some. The sample has more than 150,000 clones; about 60% are singletons. The sample is drawn from a study of CD8+ T cells in alopecia areata. Germline V gene data show CDR1 as SGDLS and CDR2 as YYNGEE. Trimming cost V 3 bases and J 2 bases; bases outside gene matches: 12. The CDR3 is 18 residues long. Whole-study results and caveats: Resident alphabeta T cells of normal skin are also sequenced in scalp samples.

Treatment reported: oral pan-JAK inhibitor, 5-10 mg twice daily. Material: CD8+ T cells sorted from blood, obtained at week 24, from a patient treated with tofacitinib. The chain couples TRBV9 to TRBJ2-1, with TRBD2 identical over 9 bases. The sequence derives from a human donor with alopecia areata. Here the CDR3 reads CASSDRSASGATYNEQFF. Here the CDR3 DNA reads TGTGCCAGCAGCGACCGAAGTGCTAGCGGGGCAACCTACAATGAGCAGTTCTTC.